Described below is a single T cell receptor (beta chain) sequence and its context. Using immunoSEQ multiplex PCR, the repertoire was profiled, and TCRdb retains in-frame clones only, with some absent. The top ten clones hold approximately 29% of a sample with 49,000 or so clones, 45% to 55% of them seen once. The data derive from a study of cytotoxic CD8 clonotypes in ibrutinib-treated CLL. In the study overall: Sequenced samples delivered averages of roughly 260,000 productive templates and more than 75,000 productive rearrangements.

V lost 6 bases to trimming and J lost 10 bases; unmatched junction nucleotides: 8. CDR3 length: 12 amino acids. The V gene's germline CDR1 is SGHAT and CDR2 FQDESV (reference sequence). Sequenced here: PBMCs, sampled after 12 months of ibrutinib treatment. The V and J genes are TRBV11-1 and TRBJ1-1; 7 bases are shared with TRBD1. The TCR comes from a human donor with chronic lymphocytic leukemia. The CDR3 reads CASSIDRVTAFF. The DNA for the CDR3 is TGTGCCAGCAGTATCGACAGGGTGACAGCTTTCTTT.